Listed below are T cell receptor beta chains from one sample, sequenced in a study of human T cells and chemical hapten exposure. TCRdb redid the calling of the RACE reads with MiXCR, one entry per CDR3 protein. The sample lists fewer than 100,000 distinct CDR3 sequences, over 7.5% occurring once. The material was whole blood, obtained in connection with sensitization to the hapten diphenylcyclopropenone (DPC). All receptors come from a woman between 35 and 50 years old with alopecia areata. Some clones in this sample may be carry-over from other donors' samples. CDR3s include the opening cysteine and the closing phenylalanine or tryptophan. A D gene is named only where the DNA matches it firmly. Clone size is not always given. Where it is, it says once, few, many or a class for expanded clones.

TRBJ2-3 TRBV4-2 NA NA TGTGCCAGCAGCCGAATGAATCTGGCCACAGATACGCAGTATTTT CASSRMNLATDTQYF
TRBJ2-3 TRBV12-3/TRBV12-4 NA NA TGTGCCAGCAGTTTAGCGGGAGGCAAAGATACGCAGTATTTT CASSLAGGKDTQYF
TRBJ2-3 TRBV6-1 many TRBD2 TGTGCCAGCAGTGAAGCCGCTAGCGGGGTCGGGGATACGCAGTATTTT CASSEAASGVGDTQYF
TRBJ2-6 TRBV24-1 many NA TGTGCCACCAGTGGATCGGTCCTGTCCGTCCGGGCCAACGTCCTGACTTTC CATSGSVLSVRANVLTF
TRBJ1-1 TRBV27 NA TRBD1 TGTGCCAGCAGTTTATCAGGCAGGGGGAGGGAAGCTTTCTTT CASSLSGRGREAFF
TRBJ2-1 TRBV29-1 NA TRBD2 TGCAGCGTTGTTAGCGGGAGAGGTACCGGTGAGCAGTTCTTC CSVVSGRGTGEQFF
TRBJ2-1 TRBV5-1 once TRBD2 TGCGCCAGCAGCTGGACTAGCGGGAATATATATGAGCAGTTCTTC CASSWTSGNIYEQFF
TRBJ1-2 TRBV27 few NA TGTGCCAGCTTCTCTATACTGCAGGCTAACTATGGCTACACCTTC CASFSILQANYGYTF
TRBJ2-7 TRBV3-2 many NA TGTGCCAGCAGCCAAGTCCCGACTAGCGGGCCCGAGGAAGGCTACGAGCAGTACTTC CASSQVPTSGPEEGYEQYF
TRBJ2-1 TRBV4-3 many TRBD2 TGCGCCAGCAGCGCCCAGGCCGGGACTAGGGGGATTAGCTCCTACAATGAGCAGTTCTTC CASSAQAGTRGISSYNEQFF
TRBJ2-4 TRBV12-3/TRBV12-4 NA NA TGTGCCAGCTCCCCTTGGGGTGTGGACAAAAACATTCAGTACTTC CASSPWGVDKNIQYF
TRBJ2-3 TRBV5-1 NA NA TGCGCCAGCAGCTTGGTCCCCACAGATACGCAGTATTTT CASSLVPTDTQYF
TRBJ2-7 TRBV12-3/TRBV12-4 many NA TGTGCCAGCACCCTTAGGGCTCCACCCTACGAGCAGTACTTC CASTLRAPPYEQYF
TRBJ1-3 TRBV3-1 NA NA TGTGCCAGCAGCCAAGTGTTGAGGCTCATTTCTGGAAACACCATATATTTT CASSQVLRLISGNTIYF
TRBJ2-5 TRBV28 few TRBD1 TGTGCCAGCAGTTCCCGCCCGACAGGGCTCCAAGAGACCCAGTACTTC CASSSRPTGLQETQYF
TRBJ2-5 TRBV7-9 many NA TGTGCCAGCACCCCCCCAGGGAGCTCAGAGACCCAGTACTTC CASTPPGSSETQYF
TRBJ1-1 TRBV7-2 many NA TGTGCCAGCAGCTCCGGAGGTTGGAGAGCTTTCTTT CASSSGGWRAFF
TRBJ1-4 TRBV2 many TRBD1 TGTGCCAGCAGTCCACGACAGGGAGCCATTAATGAAAAACTGTTTTTT CASSPRQGAINEKLFF
TRBJ2-5 TRBV7-9 few TRBD1 TGTGCCAGCAGTTTTAGAGGGGGCTACCTGGAGACCCAGTACTTC CASSFRGGYLETQYF
TRBJ1-1 TRBV6-6 many NA TGTGCCAGCAGTTACGGCAGAAACACTGAAGCTTTCTTT CASSYGRNTEAFF
TRBJ2-5 TRBV10-2 few TRBD2 TGCGCCAGCAGTGAGCCTAGCGGGCAAGAGACCCAGTACTTC CASSEPSGQETQYF
TRBJ1-4 TRBV20-1 NA NA TGCAGTGCTAGAGATCTGGCCACAACTAATGAAAAACTGTTTTTT CSARDLATTNEKLFF
TRBJ2-4 TRBV11-2 many NA TGTGCCAGCAGCTTAGGCCACAGGGACATTCAGTACTTC CASSLGHRDIQYF
TRBJ1-2 TRBV5-1 many NA TGCGCCAGCAGCTTGGATGGGGGCTCCTATGGCTACACCTTC CASSLDGGSYGYTF
TRBJ2-2 TRBV9 many TRBD1 TGTGCCAGCAGCAAAAGGACAGGGGCGGACACCGGGGAGCTGTTTTTT CASSKRTGADTGELFF
TRBJ1-6 TRBV7-2 many NA TGTGCCAGCAGCCCCGGACAGTATTCACCCCTCCACTTT CASSPGQYSPLHF
TRBJ2-1 TRBV4-3 NA NA TGCGCCAGCAGCCAAGCAGGAAGTGGGCAGGAGCAGTTCTTC CASSQAGSGQEQFF
TRBJ2-2 TRBV13 NA TRBD2 TGTGCCAGCAGCTTGGGGCGGGAGAGTCACGGGGAGCTGTTTTTT CASSLGRESHGELFF
TRBJ2-1 TRBV7-6 few NA TGTGCCAGCAGCTTAGTAGGGACTCAGGAGAATGAGCAGTTCTTC CASSLVGTQENEQFF
TRBJ1-3 TRBV3-1 many NA TGTGCCAGCAGCCAAGTTAGTCCCAGCTCTGGAAACACCATATATTTT CASSQVSPSSGNTIYF
TRBJ2-2 TRBV27 few NA TGTGCCAGCAGTTTACCGCCAGGGAGGCACACCGGGGAGCTGTTTTTT CASSLPPGRHTGELFF
TRBJ2-3 TRBV27 many NA TGTGCCAGCAGTTCTTTGGTGGGCCGCAGCCCTTTGAGCACAGATACGCAGTATTTT CASSSLVGRSPLSTDTQYF
TRBJ2-5 TRBV2 NA TRBD2 TGTGCCAGCAGTGTAAGCGGGAGGGCCCGGGTAAAAGAGACCCAGTACTTC CASSVSGRARVKETQYF
TRBJ2-2 TRBV6-2/TRBV6-3 many NA TGTGCCAGCAGTTATTTCCGGGGTAACACCGGGGAGCTGTTTTTT CASSYFRGNTGELFF
TRBJ2-1 TRBV5-1 NA NA TGCGCCAGCAGACCGGAGTACAATGAGCAGTTCTTC CASRPEYNEQFF
TRBJ2-7 TRBV7-2 NA TRBD2 TGTGCCAGCAGCCTCGGGACTAGCAGGTATTCCTACGAGCAGTACTTC CASSLGTSRYSYEQYF
TRBJ2-7 TRBV6-6 few TRBD2 TGTGCCAGCAGTCAAATAGCGGGCCGCTACGAGCAGTACTTC CASSQIAGRYEQYF
TRBJ2-1 TRBV27 few TRBD2 TGTGCCAGCAGTCCAGCGGGAGGGGGGAATGAGCAGTTCTTC CASSPAGGGNEQFF
TRBJ2-7 TRBV5-4 few NA TGTGCCAGCAGCGGTGCTAGCAGCTCGGACGAGCAGTACTTC CASSGASSSDEQYF
TRBJ1-4 TRBV7-8 NA NA TGTGCCAGCAGGGATGGGGGGCAGTGGAATGAAAAACTGTTTTTT CASRDGGQWNEKLFF
TRBJ2-3 TRBV12-3/TRBV12-4 many NA TGTGCCAGCAGCTTTGGAGGCACAGATACGCAGTATTTT CASSFGGTDTQYF
TRBJ2-2 TRBV29-1 few TRBD1 TGCAGCTTCAGGGGGTATTCGAACACCGGGGAGCTGTTTTTT CSFRGYSNTGELFF
TRBJ1-4 TRBV7-2 NA NA TGTGCCAGCAGCTTCGAGTCCGAAAAACTGTTTTTT CASSFESEKLFF
TRBJ2-1 TRBV5-4 NA TRBD2 TGTGCCAGCAGCCCATCACTAGCGGTCTCCTACAATGAGCAGTTCTTC CASSPSLAVSYNEQFF
TRBJ2-2 TRBV27 few NA TGTGCCAGCAGTTTATTGGGGGTTGGAACCGGGGAGCTGTTTTTT CASSLLGVGTGELFF
TRBJ1-6 TRBV7-3 many NA TGTGCCAGCAGCCCAACATGGAATTCACCCCTCCACTTT CASSPTWNSPLHF
TRBJ2-4 TRBV20-1 many TRBD2 TGCAGTGCTAGCCTCACTAGCGGGAACACCCAAAACATTCAGTACTTC CSASLTSGNTQNIQYF
TRBJ2-3 TRBV5-4 many NA TGTGCCAGCACCCCAGGACAGTATGCGGCAGATACGCAGTATTTT CASTPGQYAADTQYF
TRBJ2-5 TRBV27 many TRBD1 TGTGCCAGCAGTTTCCGGGACAGAATGCAAGAGACCCAGTACTTC CASSFRDRMQETQYF
TRBJ2-3 TRBV6-2/TRBV6-3 many TRBD2 TGTGCCAGCAGGGGACTAGCGGGGGGCACAGATACGCAGTATTTT CASRGLAGGTDTQYF
TRBJ1-5 TRBV5-4 NA NA TGTGCCAGCAGCGCGCAGGGTCTCGATCAGCCCCAGCATTTT CASSAQGLDQPQHF